The rows below give T cell receptor beta chains drawn from one sample of a study of T cells in localized non-small cell lung cancer. Generated by immunoSEQ multiplex PCR, the TCRdb table keeps only in-frame clones and is missing some. This sample yields about 19,000 clones, of which 75% to 95% are seen a single time; less than 4.5% belongs to the top ten. The sample consisted of peripheral blood, taken before any cancer treatment. These receptors came from a male donor aged 60 or over with stage I squamous cell lung carcinoma. CDR3s include the opening cysteine and the closing phenylalanine or tryptophan. The D gene is left open where the match is weak. A row's size may be missing; if present it is once, few, many or a size class.

clone_size: -
v_call: TRBV10-3
d_call: -
j_call: TRBJ2-5
cdr3_aa: CAISESMGAVSQETQYF
cdr3_nt: TGTGCCATCAGTGAGTCGATGGGGGCCGTCTCCCAAGAGACCCAGTACTTC

clone_size: -
v_call: TRBV5-1
d_call: -
j_call: TRBJ2-1
cdr3_aa: CASSFSDHNEQFF
cdr3_nt: TGCGCCAGCAGCTTTAGCGATCACAATGAGCAGTTCTTC

clone_size: -
v_call: TRBV4-3
d_call: -
j_call: TRBJ2-4
cdr3_aa: CASSQVYRPKNIQYF
cdr3_nt: TGCGCCAGCAGCCAAGTCTATAGACCCAAAAACATTCAGTACTTC

clone_size: -
v_call: TRBV7-2
d_call: TRBD2
j_call: TRBJ2-3
cdr3_aa: CASSLGVGGLTDTQYF
cdr3_nt: TGTGCCAGCAGCTTAGGGGTGGGAGGGCTCACAGATACGCAGTATTTT

clone_size: -
v_call: TRBV10-3
d_call: -
j_call: TRBJ2-1
cdr3_aa: CAIKAGAMIHEQFF
cdr3_nt: TGTGCCATCAAGGCGGGGGCTATGATTCATGAGCAGTTCTTC

clone_size: -
v_call: TRBV5-1
d_call: -
j_call: TRBJ2-1
cdr3_aa: CASSQGDSAGEQFF
cdr3_nt: TGCGCCAGCAGCCAAGGAGACAGTGCAGGTGAGCAGTTCTTC

clone_size: -
v_call: TRBV4-3
d_call: -
j_call: TRBJ2-4
cdr3_aa: CASSQESRAAKNIQYF
cdr3_nt: TGCGCCAGCAGCCAAGAGTCCCGCGCGGCCAAAAACATTCAGTACTTC

clone_size: -
v_call: TRBV18
d_call: -
j_call: TRBJ2-7
cdr3_aa: CASSPGAQSYEQYF
cdr3_nt: TGTGCCAGCTCACCAGGAGCACAGTCCTACGAGCAGTACTTC

clone_size: -
v_call: TRBV25-1
d_call: -
j_call: TRBJ2-7
cdr3_aa: CASSVALGLSYEQYF
cdr3_nt: TGTGCCAGCAGTGTAGCCCTAGGACTCTCCTACGAGCAGTACTTC

clone_size: -
v_call: TRBV6-1
d_call: -
j_call: TRBJ1-5
cdr3_aa: CASSENVRVSNQPQHF
cdr3_nt: TGTGCCAGCAGTGAAAATGTCAGGGTTAGCAATCAGCCCCAGCATTTT

clone_size: -
v_call: TRBV19
d_call: -
j_call: TRBJ2-6
cdr3_aa: CASSRSRQSQSRANVLTF
cdr3_nt: TGTGCCAGTAGTCGATCGCGACAATCACAAAGTCGGGCCAACGTCCTGACTTTC

clone_size: -
v_call: TRBV4-1
d_call: TRBD1
j_call: TRBJ2-2
cdr3_aa: CASSLETGGGTGELFF
cdr3_nt: TGCGCCAGCAGCCTCGAGACAGGGGGAGGAACCGGGGAGCTGTTTTTT

clone_size: -
v_call: TRBV7-2
d_call: TRBD2
j_call: TRBJ2-2
cdr3_aa: CASSSSTPAGDTGELFF
cdr3_nt: TGTGCCAGCAGCTCCAGCACGCCAGCGGGAGACACCGGGGAGCTGTTTTTT

clone_size: -
v_call: TRBV4-3
d_call: TRBD2
j_call: TRBJ2-1
cdr3_aa: CASSQVEQAGGDEQFF
cdr3_nt: TGCGCCAGCAGCCAAGTGGAGCAAGCGGGAGGGGATGAGCAGTTCTTC

clone_size: -
v_call: TRBV27
d_call: -
j_call: TRBJ2-1
cdr3_aa: CASSSQGNEQFF
cdr3_nt: TGTGCCAGCAGTTCTCAAGGCAATGAGCAGTTCTTC

clone_size: -
v_call: TRBV7-2
d_call: TRBD2
j_call: TRBJ2-3
cdr3_aa: CASGRPGLASHTQYF
cdr3_nt: TGTGCCAGCGGCCGGCCGGGACTAGCGTCTCATACGCAGTATTTT

clone_size: -
v_call: TRBV21-1
d_call: -
j_call: TRBJ2-1
cdr3_aa: CASRRSHGEQFF
cdr3_nt: TGTGCCAGCAGGCGGTCGCATGGTGAGCAGTTCTTC

clone_size: -
v_call: TRBV9
d_call: -
j_call: TRBJ2-7
cdr3_aa: CASSVTPSGYEQYF
cdr3_nt: TGTGCCAGCAGCGTAACACCCAGCGGCTACGAGCAGTACTTC

clone_size: -
v_call: TRBV18
d_call: -
j_call: TRBJ2-1
cdr3_aa: CASSPRLPNEQFF
cdr3_nt: TGTGCCAGCTCACCAAGGCTCCCCAATGAGCAGTTCTTC

clone_size: -
v_call: TRBV27
d_call: -
j_call: TRBJ1-4
cdr3_aa: CASRPPGTYNEKLFF
cdr3_nt: TGTGCCAGCAGACCCCCCGGGACATATAATGAAAAACTGTTTTTT

clone_size: -
v_call: TRBV6-1
d_call: TRBD1
j_call: TRBJ2-2
cdr3_aa: CASSGTGRGTTGELFF
cdr3_nt: TGTGCCAGCAGTGGGACAGGCAGGGGAACCACCGGGGAGCTGTTTTTT

clone_size: -
v_call: TRBV12-5
d_call: -
j_call: TRBJ2-3
cdr3_aa: CASGPGVGDTDTQYF
cdr3_nt: TGTGCTAGTGGTCCCGGGGTAGGGGACACAGATACGCAGTATTTT

clone_size: -
v_call: TRBV4-3
d_call: -
j_call: TRBJ1-5
cdr3_aa: CASSQVVSEQPQHF
cdr3_nt: TGCGCCAGCAGCCAAGTCGTAAGTGAACAGCCCCAGCATTTT

clone_size: -
v_call: TRBV9
d_call: -
j_call: TRBJ2-2
cdr3_aa: CASSVRSNTGELFF
cdr3_nt: TGTGCCAGCAGCGTAAGATCGAACACCGGGGAGCTGTTTTTT

clone_size: -
v_call: TRBV6-5
d_call: TRBD1
j_call: TRBJ2-5
cdr3_aa: CASRRQGIEETQYF
cdr3_nt: TGTGCCAGCAGACGACAGGGCATTGAAGAGACCCAGTACTTC

clone_size: -
v_call: TRBV4-3
d_call: TRBD2
j_call: TRBJ2-2
cdr3_aa: CASSQDFLAGVSGELFF
cdr3_nt: TGCGCCAGCAGCCAAGATTTTTTAGCGGGAGTATCCGGGGAGCTGTTTTTT

clone_size: -
v_call: TRBV11-3
d_call: -
j_call: TRBJ1-5
cdr3_aa: CAKQTIYQPQHF
cdr3_nt: TGTGCCAAACAAACCATCTATCAGCCCCAGCATTTT

clone_size: -
v_call: TRBV27
d_call: TRBD2
j_call: TRBJ2-3
cdr3_aa: CASNKGLEATDTQYF
cdr3_nt: TGTGCCAGTAATAAGGGACTAGAAGCCACAGATACGCAGTATTTT

clone_size: -
v_call: TRBV28
d_call: -
j_call: TRBJ2-5
cdr3_aa: CASSTPRGGETQYF
cdr3_nt: TGTGCCAGCAGTACCCCCCGGGGCGGAGAGACCCAGTACTTC

clone_size: -
v_call: TRBV5-6
d_call: TRBD2
j_call: TRBJ2-4
cdr3_aa: CASSTGLAGGQYIQYF
cdr3_nt: TGTGCCAGCAGCACGGGACTAGCGGGAGGGCAATACATTCAGTACTTC

clone_size: -
v_call: TRBV6-5
d_call: -
j_call: TRBJ2-1
cdr3_aa: CASSYDLMDNEQFF
cdr3_nt: TGTGCCAGCAGTTACGACTTGATGGACAATGAGCAGTTCTTC

clone_size: -
v_call: TRBV9
d_call: -
j_call: TRBJ2-3
cdr3_aa: CASGPAVADTQYF
cdr3_nt: TGTGCCAGCGGGCCAGCAGTAGCAGATACGCAGTATTTT

clone_size: -
v_call: TRBV7-2
d_call: -
j_call: TRBJ2-5
cdr3_aa: CASSLFVGGAETQYF
cdr3_nt: TGTGCCAGCAGCTTATTTGTCGGGGGAGCGGAGACCCAGTACTTC

clone_size: -
v_call: TRBV30
d_call: TRBD1
j_call: TRBJ1-2
cdr3_aa: CAWAFQGATRGYTF
cdr3_nt: TGTGCCTGGGCTTTTCAGGGGGCGACTCGGGGCTACACCTTC

clone_size: once
v_call: TRBV9
d_call: -
j_call: TRBJ1-4
cdr3_aa: CASSTGRREKLFF
cdr3_nt: TGTGCCAGCAGCACCGGACGGCGTGAAAAACTGTTTTTT

clone_size: -
v_call: TRBV2
d_call: TRBD2
j_call: TRBJ2-6
cdr3_aa: CASLRRQPGLAEGANVLTF
cdr3_nt: TGTGCCAGCCTTAGGCGCCAGCCGGGACTAGCGGAAGGGGCCAACGTCCTGACTTTC

clone_size: -
v_call: TRBV7-9
d_call: -
j_call: TRBJ2-1
cdr3_aa: CASSLEGIGGQNEQFF
cdr3_nt: TGTGCCAGCAGCTTAGAAGGGATCGGGGGGCAGAATGAGCAGTTCTTC

clone_size: -
v_call: TRBV7-9
d_call: TRBD1
j_call: TRBJ1-5
cdr3_aa: CASSLDRGQGDQPQHF
cdr3_nt: TGTGCCAGCAGCTTGGACAGGGGGCAGGGAGACCAGCCCCAGCATTTT

clone_size: -
v_call: TRBV30
d_call: TRBD1
j_call: TRBJ1-5
cdr3_aa: CAWSGLGTGNGNQPQHF
cdr3_nt: TGTGCCTGGAGTGGCCTCGGGACAGGGAATGGCAATCAGCCCCAGCATTTT

clone_size: -
v_call: TRBV5-4
d_call: -
j_call: TRBJ2-5
cdr3_aa: CASSFRATQETQYF
cdr3_nt: TGTGCCAGCAGCTTCCGGGCAACCCAAGAGACCCAGTACTTC

clone_size: -
v_call: TRBV7-2
d_call: -
j_call: TRBJ2-3
cdr3_aa: CASSRAGGGDTQYF
cdr3_nt: TGTGCCAGCAGCCGGGCAGGGGGGGGAGATACGCAGTATTTT

clone_size: -
v_call: TRBV30
d_call: -
j_call: TRBJ1-2
cdr3_aa: CAWSLGQYGYTF
cdr3_nt: TGTGCCTGGAGTCTAGGCCAATATGGCTACACCTTC

clone_size: -
v_call: TRBV7-2
d_call: -
j_call: TRBJ1-1
cdr3_aa: CASSLLEGGGTEAFF
cdr3_nt: TGTGCCAGCAGCTTATTAGAAGGGGGGGGCACTGAAGCTTTCTTT

clone_size: -
v_call: TRBV4-3
d_call: -
j_call: TRBJ1-3
cdr3_aa: CASSQDPAESSGNTIYF
cdr3_nt: TGCGCCAGCAGCCAAGATCCCGCAGAGAGCTCTGGAAACACCATATATTTT

clone_size: -
v_call: TRBV29-1
d_call: -
j_call: TRBJ2-1
cdr3_aa: CSVGVTPSYNEQFF
cdr3_nt: TGCAGCGTTGGGGTGACCCCATCCTACAATGAGCAGTTCTTC

clone_size: -
v_call: TRBV28
d_call: -
j_call: TRBJ1-2
cdr3_aa: CASSFGWGSGYTF
cdr3_nt: TGTGCCAGCAGTTTCGGATGGGGGTCTGGCTACACCTTC

clone_size: -
v_call: TRBV5-8
d_call: TRBD1
j_call: TRBJ1-4
cdr3_aa: CASIRQGDEKLFF
cdr3_nt: TGTGCCAGCATTCGACAGGGGGATGAAAAACTGTTTTTT

clone_size: -
v_call: TRBV5-1
d_call: TRBD2
j_call: TRBJ2-3
cdr3_aa: CASSPLAGEGTDTQYF
cdr3_nt: TGCGCCAGCAGCCCCTTAGCGGGAGAGGGCACAGATACGCAGTATTTT

clone_size: -
v_call: TRBV5-1
d_call: -
j_call: TRBJ2-7
cdr3_aa: CASSLEVGSSYEQYF
cdr3_nt: TGCGCCAGCAGCTTGGAGGTGGGAAGCTCCTACGAGCAGTACTTC

clone_size: -
v_call: TRBV15
d_call: -
j_call: TRBJ1-4
cdr3_aa: CATSRDTPGSNEKLFF
cdr3_nt: TGTGCCACCAGCAGAGATACCCCAGGGTCTAATGAAAAACTGTTTTTT

clone_size: -
v_call: TRBV15
d_call: -
j_call: TRBJ2-6
cdr3_aa: CATSREQGSGANVLTF
cdr3_nt: TGTGCCACCAGCAGAGAGCAGGGCTCTGGGGCCAACGTCCTGACTTTC

clone_size: -
v_call: TRBV5-1
d_call: TRBD1
j_call: TRBJ2-3
cdr3_aa: CASSEDRGGTDTQYF
cdr3_nt: TGCGCCAGCAGCGAAGACAGGGGAGGCACAGATACGCAGTATTTT

clone_size: -
v_call: TRBV7-2
d_call: -
j_call: TRBJ2-2
cdr3_aa: CASSSGPSTGELFF
cdr3_nt: TGTGCCAGCAGCTCCGGACCTTCCACCGGGGAGCTGTTTTTT

clone_size: -
v_call: TRBV20-1
d_call: TRBD1
j_call: TRBJ1-2
cdr3_aa: CSPGQGTGYTF
cdr3_nt: TGCAGCCCGGGACAGGGGACTGGCTACACCTTC

clone_size: -
v_call: TRBV28
d_call: TRBD1
j_call: TRBJ1-2
cdr3_aa: CASSSQRGRYGYTF
cdr3_nt: TGTGCCAGCAGTTCCCAGAGGGGGCGATATGGCTACACCTTC